The rows below give T cell receptor beta chains drawn from one sample of a study of cytomegalovirus exposure and HLA in healthy donors. The protocol was immunoSEQ multiplex PCR, while the TCRdb copy is restricted to in-frame clones and leaves out a portion. The sample contains more than 90,000 clones, roughly 88% of which appear only once. The source material was PBMCs. These receptors came from a man aged 18 to 30 in good health and CMV-seronegative. The CDR3 runs from the conserved cysteine through the conserved F or W. Each record gives: clone size, V gene, D gene, CDR3 length, J gene, CDR3 DNA, CDR3 protein. The D gene is left open where the match is weak. Clone size is given for some rows only: seen once, a few or many times, or a class if the clone is expanded.

clone_size: once; v_call: TRBV5-4; d_call: TRBD1; cdr3_length: 15; j_call: TRBJ2-7; cdr3_nt: TGTGCCAGCAGCTCCGGGACAGGGGTGTCCTACGAGCAGTACTTC; cdr3_aa: CASSSGTGVSYEQYF
clone_size: -; v_call: TRBV27; d_call: TRBD2; cdr3_length: 16; j_call: TRBJ2-5; cdr3_nt: TGTGCCAGCAGTTTATCCAACCTAGCGGGGGAAGAGACCCAGTACTTC; cdr3_aa: CASSLSNLAGEETQYF
clone_size: -; v_call: TRBV30; d_call: -; cdr3_length: 14; j_call: TRBJ1-5; cdr3_nt: TGTGCCTGGAGTGTACGTGGGGACTATCAGCCCCAGCATTTT; cdr3_aa: CAWSVRGDYQPQHF
clone_size: -; v_call: TRBV7-2; d_call: TRBD1; cdr3_length: 14; j_call: TRBJ2-7; cdr3_nt: TGTGCCAGCAGCTTGGAGACAGGGTCCTACGAGCAGTACTTC; cdr3_aa: CASSLETGSYEQYF
clone_size: -; v_call: TRBV10-2; d_call: TRBD2; cdr3_length: 18; j_call: TRBJ2-2; cdr3_nt: TGCGCCAGCAGTGCACAGAGAGCAGCGGGAGTGTATGCCGGGGAGCTGTTTTTT; cdr3_aa: CASSAQRAAGVYAGELFF
clone_size: -; v_call: TRBV28; d_call: -; cdr3_length: 14; j_call: TRBJ2-3; cdr3_nt: TGTGCCAGCAGTTTATCCGGGGGCACAGATACGCAGTATTTT; cdr3_aa: CASSLSGGTDTQYF
clone_size: -; v_call: TRBV18; d_call: -; cdr3_length: 15; j_call: TRBJ1-1; cdr3_nt: TGTGCCAGCTCACCAACCATCGAGCCGAACACTGAAGCTTTCTTT; cdr3_aa: CASSPTIEPNTEAFF
clone_size: -; v_call: TRBV19; d_call: -; cdr3_length: 13; j_call: TRBJ1-5; cdr3_nt: TGTGCCAGTAGTATAGACCCAAATCAGCCCCAGCATTTT; cdr3_aa: CASSIDPNQPQHF
clone_size: once; v_call: TRBV5-1; d_call: TRBD2; cdr3_length: 16; j_call: TRBJ2-1; cdr3_nt: TGCGCCAGCAGCTCAGGACTAGCGGGGTACTACAATGAGCAGTTCTTC; cdr3_aa: CASSSGLAGYYNEQFF
clone_size: -; v_call: TRBV7-2; d_call: TRBD1; cdr3_length: 14; j_call: TRBJ1-1; cdr3_nt: TGTGCCAGCAGCTTTGGACAGGGGGCGATTGAAGCTTTCTTT; cdr3_aa: CASSFGQGAIEAFF
clone_size: -; v_call: TRBV15; d_call: TRBD2; cdr3_length: 17; j_call: TRBJ2-7; cdr3_nt: TGTGCCACCAGCAACCCCCCTTTAGCGGGGGTCTCCTACGAGCAGTACTTC; cdr3_aa: CATSNPPLAGVSYEQYF
clone_size: once; v_call: TRBV9; d_call: -; cdr3_length: 13; j_call: TRBJ2-7; cdr3_nt: TGTGCCAGCAGCGACTCGAGCTCCTACGAGCAGTACTTC; cdr3_aa: CASSDSSSYEQYF
clone_size: -; v_call: TRBV27; d_call: -; cdr3_length: 14; j_call: TRBJ1-2; cdr3_nt: TGTGCCAGCAGTCCGCAGGGTCTCGCCTATGGCTACACCTTC; cdr3_aa: CASSPQGLAYGYTF
clone_size: -; v_call: TRBV6-1; d_call: -; cdr3_length: 15; j_call: TRBJ2-2; cdr3_nt: TGTGCCAGCAGTGAACTGAGGGCCAACACCGGGGAGCTGTTTTTT; cdr3_aa: CASSELRANTGELFF
clone_size: -; v_call: TRBV7-9; d_call: TRBD2; cdr3_length: 18; j_call: TRBJ2-3; cdr3_nt: TGTGCCAGCAGCTTTTTTCCGCTGAGCGGGAGATCCACAGATACGCAGTATTTT; cdr3_aa: CASSFFPLSGRSTDTQYF
clone_size: -; v_call: TRBV18; d_call: -; cdr3_length: 13; j_call: TRBJ2-5; cdr3_nt: TGTGCCAGCTCACCGGCTAGCCTAGAGACCCAGTACTTC; cdr3_aa: CASSPASLETQYF
clone_size: -; v_call: TRBV5-4; d_call: -; cdr3_length: 14; j_call: TRBJ1-2; cdr3_nt: TGTGCCAGCCACTCGGAGACAGGAACTTATGGCTACACCTTC; cdr3_aa: CASHSETGTYGYTF
clone_size: -; v_call: TRBV4-2; d_call: -; cdr3_length: 14; j_call: TRBJ1-2; cdr3_nt: TGTGCCAGCAGCCAAGAAGGGGCAGGATATGGCTACACCTTC; cdr3_aa: CASSQEGAGYGYTF
clone_size: -; v_call: TRBV2; d_call: -; cdr3_length: 14; j_call: TRBJ1-1; cdr3_nt: TGTGCCAGTCGACCATGGAGACGCGACACTGAAGCTTTCTTT; cdr3_aa: CASRPWRRDTEAFF
clone_size: -; v_call: TRBV2; d_call: TRBD1; cdr3_length: 14; j_call: TRBJ2-7; cdr3_nt: TGTGCCAGCAGGGCCGGGACAGGGGCCTACGAGCAGTACTTC; cdr3_aa: CASRAGTGAYEQYF
clone_size: -; v_call: TRBV5-1; d_call: -; cdr3_length: 15; j_call: TRBJ1-3; cdr3_nt: TGCGCCAGCAGGGCAGGGGCCCCCTCTGGAAACACCATATATTTT; cdr3_aa: CASRAGAPSGNTIYF
clone_size: few; v_call: TRBV4-3; d_call: TRBD2; cdr3_length: 16; j_call: TRBJ2-1; cdr3_nt: TGCGCCAGCAGCCAAGATTGGGCGGGGGGGCTGTTTGAGCAGTTCTTC; cdr3_aa: CASSQDWAGGLFEQFF
clone_size: -; v_call: TRBV28; d_call: -; cdr3_length: 17; j_call: TRBJ1-1; cdr3_nt: TGTGCCAGCAGCCTCCTTGATTTAGGACAGCTGAACACTGAAGCTTTCTTT; cdr3_aa: CASSLLDLGQLNTEAFF
clone_size: -; v_call: TRBV5-1; d_call: -; cdr3_length: 17; j_call: TRBJ2-6; cdr3_nt: TGCGCCAGCAGCCTGAGTAGGGGTAGTTCTGGGGCCAACGTCCTGACTTTC; cdr3_aa: CASSLSRGSSGANVLTF
clone_size: -; v_call: TRBV5-1; d_call: TRBD1; cdr3_length: 17; j_call: TRBJ1-1; cdr3_nt: TGCGCCAGCAGATTGACCCCTCCGGGACAGGGGTCCTCTGAAGCTTTCTTT; cdr3_aa: CASRLTPPGQGSSEAFF
clone_size: -; v_call: TRBV18; d_call: -; cdr3_length: 14; j_call: TRBJ1-1; cdr3_nt: TGTGCCAGCTCACCCAATATAGGGGGTTCTGAAGCTTTCTTT; cdr3_aa: CASSPNIGGSEAFF
clone_size: -; v_call: TRBV5-1; d_call: TRBD1; cdr3_length: 15; j_call: TRBJ1-6; cdr3_nt: TGCGCCAGCAGCTTGGCGGGACAGGGGTATTCACCCCTCCACTTT; cdr3_aa: CASSLAGQGYSPLHF
clone_size: -; v_call: TRBV6-1; d_call: -; cdr3_length: 11; j_call: TRBJ1-3; cdr3_nt: TGTGCCAGCAGCAAGGGGGACACCATATATTTT; cdr3_aa: CASSKGDTIYF
clone_size: -; v_call: TRBV9; d_call: -; cdr3_length: 14; j_call: TRBJ1-2; cdr3_nt: TGTGCCAGCAGCGTAGGTCTAGAGAACTATGGCTACACCTTC; cdr3_aa: CASSVGLENYGYTF
clone_size: -; v_call: TRBV5-6; d_call: -; cdr3_length: 15; j_call: TRBJ2-3; cdr3_nt: TGTGCCAGCAGCTTAGGGACACTTATCACAGATACGCAGTATTTT; cdr3_aa: CASSLGTLITDTQYF
clone_size: -; v_call: TRBV15; d_call: -; cdr3_length: 13; j_call: TRBJ2-7; cdr3_nt: TGTGCCACCAGCAGAGATATCTCCTCCGAGCAGTACTTC; cdr3_aa: CATSRDISSEQYF
clone_size: -; v_call: TRBV4-3; d_call: -; cdr3_length: 19; j_call: TRBJ1-1; cdr3_nt: TGCGCCAGCAGCCACGAAACGGCGGGGGGGCCCTCCCATAACACTGAAGCTTTCTTT; cdr3_aa: CASSHETAGGPSHNTEAFF
clone_size: -; v_call: TRBV4-2; d_call: TRBD1; cdr3_length: 15; j_call: TRBJ1-3; cdr3_nt: TGTGCCAGCAGCCAAGATACAGGGGATGGAAACACCATATATTTT; cdr3_aa: CASSQDTGDGNTIYF
clone_size: -; v_call: TRBV5-8; d_call: -; cdr3_length: 15; j_call: TRBJ1-5; cdr3_nt: TGTGCCAGCAGCTTGGCGCGCGTGGGCAATCAGCCCCAGCATTTT; cdr3_aa: CASSLARVGNQPQHF
clone_size: -; v_call: TRBV28; d_call: -; cdr3_length: 13; j_call: TRBJ1-2; cdr3_nt: TGTGCCAGCAGAACAGGTTTCGTGGGTGGCTACACCTTC; cdr3_aa: CASRTGFVGGYTF
clone_size: -; v_call: TRBV4-1; d_call: TRBD1; cdr3_length: 17; j_call: TRBJ1-1; cdr3_nt: TGCGCCAGCAGCCAAGTCGGGACAGGCGTCATGAACACTGAAGCTTTCTTT; cdr3_aa: CASSQVGTGVMNTEAFF
clone_size: -; v_call: TRBV6-1; d_call: -; cdr3_length: 14; j_call: TRBJ1-1; cdr3_nt: TGTGCCAGCAGGACATTTTCCTTGGACACTGAAGCTTTCTTT; cdr3_aa: CASRTFSLDTEAFF
clone_size: -; v_call: TRBV7-9; d_call: -; cdr3_length: 15; j_call: TRBJ2-1; cdr3_nt: TGTGCCAGCAGCTGGGTTAGACACGGGGGCAATGAGCAGTTCTTC; cdr3_aa: CASSWVRHGGNEQFF
clone_size: -; v_call: TRBV7-2; d_call: -; cdr3_length: 18; j_call: TRBJ2-7; cdr3_nt: TGTGCCAGCAGCTTATCGCCGGTAGCGGACAGGCTCTCCTACGAGCAGTACTTC; cdr3_aa: CASSLSPVADRLSYEQYF
clone_size: -; v_call: TRBV27; d_call: -; cdr3_length: 13; j_call: TRBJ2-7; cdr3_nt: TGTGCCAGCAGTTTAAGTAGAATCGACGAGCAGTACTTC; cdr3_aa: CASSLSRIDEQYF
clone_size: -; v_call: TRBV19; d_call: -; cdr3_length: 15; j_call: TRBJ1-2; cdr3_nt: TGTGCCAGTAGTATAAAAAACAGGGAGTACTATGGCTACACCTTC; cdr3_aa: CASSIKNREYYGYTF
clone_size: -; v_call: TRBV10-3; d_call: TRBD1; cdr3_length: 15; j_call: TRBJ2-7; cdr3_nt: TGTGCCATCAGTGATCGCGGGACAGGGGCCTACGAGCAGTACTTC; cdr3_aa: CAISDRGTGAYEQYF
clone_size: -; v_call: TRBV6-1; d_call: -; cdr3_length: 18; j_call: TRBJ2-1; cdr3_nt: TGTGCCAGCAGTGAACTGGTTGCCTGGGACAAATCCTACAATGAGCAGTTCTTC; cdr3_aa: CASSELVAWDKSYNEQFF
clone_size: -; v_call: TRBV5-1; d_call: -; cdr3_length: 13; j_call: TRBJ2-1; cdr3_nt: TGCGCCAGCAGCTCGGACACCTACAATGAGCAGTTCTTC; cdr3_aa: CASSSDTYNEQFF
clone_size: -; v_call: TRBV5-1; d_call: TRBD2; cdr3_length: 14; j_call: TRBJ2-1; cdr3_nt: TGCGCCAGCAGCCCCCCGGGACTATCAATAGAGCAGTTCTTC; cdr3_aa: CASSPPGLSIEQFF
clone_size: once; v_call: TRBV7-6; d_call: -; cdr3_length: 14; j_call: TRBJ2-5; cdr3_nt: TGTGCCAGCAGCTTAGGCCCGGTTCAAGAGACCCAGTACTTC; cdr3_aa: CASSLGPVQETQYF
clone_size: -; v_call: TRBV7-9; d_call: TRBD2; cdr3_length: 15; j_call: TRBJ2-3; cdr3_nt: TGTGCCAGCAGGGGTAGCGGGGAAAGAACAGATACGCAGTATTTT; cdr3_aa: CASRGSGERTDTQYF